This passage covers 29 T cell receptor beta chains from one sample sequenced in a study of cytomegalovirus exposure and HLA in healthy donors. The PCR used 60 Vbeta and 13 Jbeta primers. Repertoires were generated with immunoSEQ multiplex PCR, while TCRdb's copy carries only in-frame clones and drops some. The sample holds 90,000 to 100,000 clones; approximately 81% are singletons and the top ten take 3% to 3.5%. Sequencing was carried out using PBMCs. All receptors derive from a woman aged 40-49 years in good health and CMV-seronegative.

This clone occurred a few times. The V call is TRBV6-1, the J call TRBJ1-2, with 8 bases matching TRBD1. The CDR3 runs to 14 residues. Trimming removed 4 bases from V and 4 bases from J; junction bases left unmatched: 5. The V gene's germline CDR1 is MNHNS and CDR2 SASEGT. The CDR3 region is CASSAQGGGYGYTF. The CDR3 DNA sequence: TGTGCCAGCAGTGCACAGGGGGGAGGCTATGGCTACACCTTC.

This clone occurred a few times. CDR3 nucleotide sequence: TGTGCCACCAGCAGAGATCTAAGGCAAGGGGAATATAGCAATCAGCCCCAGCATTTT. It yields the protein CATSRDLRQGEYSNQPQHF. The V and J genes are TRBV15 and TRBJ1-5; TRBD1 is a possible D gene (5 bases). This CDR3 region has 19 residues. Germline loops: CDR1 LNHNV, CDR2 YYDKDF (reference sequence). Trimming took off 0 bases at V and 0 bases at J, with 18 bases between the two ends.

CDR3 in DNA: TGTGCCAGTAGTATAGGGGACAGGGTAGAAGAGACCCAGTACTTC. Translation: CASSIGDRVEETQYF. This chain connects TRBV19 to TRBJ2-5, with TRBD1 matching 9 bases. CDR1 is LNHDA and CDR2 is SQIVND in the germline V gene (reference sequence). The CDR3 loop spans 15 amino acids. After removal of 1 base from V and 3 bases from J, the junction contained 3 bases not matched to a gene.

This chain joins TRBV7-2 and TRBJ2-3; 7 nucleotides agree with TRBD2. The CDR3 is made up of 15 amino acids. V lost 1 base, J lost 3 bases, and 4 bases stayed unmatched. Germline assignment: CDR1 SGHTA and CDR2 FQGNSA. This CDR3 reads CASSLVTAGTDTQYF. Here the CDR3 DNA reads TGTGCCAGCAGCTTAGTAACAGCGGGGACAGATACGCAGTATTTT.

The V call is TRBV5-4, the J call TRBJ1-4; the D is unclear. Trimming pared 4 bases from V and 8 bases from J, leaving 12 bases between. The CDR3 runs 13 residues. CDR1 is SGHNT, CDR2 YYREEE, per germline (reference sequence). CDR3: CASSLSGSEKLFF. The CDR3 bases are TGTGCCAGCAGCCTTTCAGGATCCGAAAAACTGTTTTTT.

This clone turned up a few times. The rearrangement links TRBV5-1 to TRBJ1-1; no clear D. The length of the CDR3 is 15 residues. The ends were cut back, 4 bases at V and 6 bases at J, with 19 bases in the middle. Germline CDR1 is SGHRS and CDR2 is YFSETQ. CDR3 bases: TGCGCCAGCAGCCAAGATAGGAACTACGACGCTGAAGCTTTCTTT. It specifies CASSQDRNYDAEAFF. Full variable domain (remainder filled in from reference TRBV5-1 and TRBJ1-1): KAGVTQTPRYLIKTRGQQVTLSCSPISGHRSVSWYQQTPGQGLQFLFEYFSETQRNKGNFPGRFSGRQFSNSRSEMNVSTLELGDSALYLCASSQDRNYDAEAFFGQGTRLTVV.

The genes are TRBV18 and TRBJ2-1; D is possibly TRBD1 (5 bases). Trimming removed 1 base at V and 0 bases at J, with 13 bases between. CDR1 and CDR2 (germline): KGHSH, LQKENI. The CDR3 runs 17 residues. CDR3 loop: CASSPLEGVSSYNEQFF. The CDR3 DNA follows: TGTGCCAGCTCACCACTGGAAGGGGTCAGCTCCTACAATGAGCAGTTCTTC.

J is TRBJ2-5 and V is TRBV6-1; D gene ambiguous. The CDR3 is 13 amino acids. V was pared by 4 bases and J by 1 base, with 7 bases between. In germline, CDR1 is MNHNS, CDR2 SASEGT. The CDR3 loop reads CASSVALQETQYF. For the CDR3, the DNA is TGTGCCAGCAGTGTTGCACTCCAAGAGACCCAGTACTTC.

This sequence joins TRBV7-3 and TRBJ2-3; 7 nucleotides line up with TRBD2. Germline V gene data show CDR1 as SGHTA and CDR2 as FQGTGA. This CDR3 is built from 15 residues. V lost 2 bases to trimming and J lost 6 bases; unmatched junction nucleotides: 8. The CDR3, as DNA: TGTGCCAGCAGCTTACTTGGGGGAGGGTTCGATACGCAGTATTTT. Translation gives CASSLLGGGFDTQYF.

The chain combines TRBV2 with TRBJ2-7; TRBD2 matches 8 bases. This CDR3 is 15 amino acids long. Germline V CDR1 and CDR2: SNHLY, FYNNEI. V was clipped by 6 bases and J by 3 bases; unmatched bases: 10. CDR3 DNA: TGTGCCAGCAGCGAGGGGACTAGTCGGGGCTACGAGCAGTACTTC. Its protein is CASSEGTSRGYEQYF.

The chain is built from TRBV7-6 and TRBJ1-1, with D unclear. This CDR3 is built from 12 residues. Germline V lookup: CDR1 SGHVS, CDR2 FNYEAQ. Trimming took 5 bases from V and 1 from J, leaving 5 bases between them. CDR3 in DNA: TGTGCCAGCAGCGCAGGGAACACTGAAGCTTTCTTT. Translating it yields CASSAGNTEAFF.

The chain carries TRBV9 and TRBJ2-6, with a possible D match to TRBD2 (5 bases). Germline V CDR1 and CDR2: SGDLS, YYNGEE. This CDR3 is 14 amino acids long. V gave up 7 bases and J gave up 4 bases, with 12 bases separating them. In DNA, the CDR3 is TGTGCCAGCTCAATCTCGGGGGGGGCCAACGTCCTGACTTTC. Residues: CASSISGGANVLTF.

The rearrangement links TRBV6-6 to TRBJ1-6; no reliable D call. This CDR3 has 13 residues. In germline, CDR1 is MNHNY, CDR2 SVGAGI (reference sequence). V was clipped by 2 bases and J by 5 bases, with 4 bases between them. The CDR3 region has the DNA TGTGCCAGCAGTTACCGGGATAATTCACCCCTCCACTTT. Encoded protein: CASSYRDNSPLHF.

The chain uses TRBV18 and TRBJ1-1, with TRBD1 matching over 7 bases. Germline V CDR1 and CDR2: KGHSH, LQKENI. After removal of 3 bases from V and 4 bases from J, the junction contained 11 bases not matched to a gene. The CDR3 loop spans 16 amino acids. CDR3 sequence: CASSPNRNRGGTEAFF. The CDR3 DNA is TGTGCCAGCTCACCGAACCGGAACAGGGGAGGCACTGAAGCTTTCTTT.

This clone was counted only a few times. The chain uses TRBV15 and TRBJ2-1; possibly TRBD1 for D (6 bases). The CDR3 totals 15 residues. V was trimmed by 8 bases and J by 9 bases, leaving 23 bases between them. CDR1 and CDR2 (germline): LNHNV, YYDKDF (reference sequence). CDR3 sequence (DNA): TGTGCCACCTCCCTAGACCTCCACAGGGTTAGTGAGCAGTTCTTC. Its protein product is CATSLDLHRVSEQFF.

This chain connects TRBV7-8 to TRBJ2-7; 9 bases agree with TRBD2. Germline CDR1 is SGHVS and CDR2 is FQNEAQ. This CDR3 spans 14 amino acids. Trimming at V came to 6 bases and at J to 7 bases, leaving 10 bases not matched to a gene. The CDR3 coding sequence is TGTGCCAGCAGATACGTCGGGACTAGCTGTGAGCAGTACTTC. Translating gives CASRYVGTSCEQYF. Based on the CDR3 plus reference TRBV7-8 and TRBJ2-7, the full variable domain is GAGVSQSPRYKVAKRGQDVALRCDPISGHVSLFWYQQALGQGPEFLTYFQNEAQLDKSGLPSDRFFAERPEGSVSTLKIQRTQQEDSAVYLCASRYVGTSCEQYFGPGTRLTVT.

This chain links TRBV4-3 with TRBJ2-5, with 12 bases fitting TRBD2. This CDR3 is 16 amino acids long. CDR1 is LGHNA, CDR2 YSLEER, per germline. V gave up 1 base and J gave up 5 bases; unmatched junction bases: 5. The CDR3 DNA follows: TGCGCCAGCAGCCAAGGACTAGCGGGAGCACGGGAGACCCAGTACTTC. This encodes CASSQGLAGARETQYF.

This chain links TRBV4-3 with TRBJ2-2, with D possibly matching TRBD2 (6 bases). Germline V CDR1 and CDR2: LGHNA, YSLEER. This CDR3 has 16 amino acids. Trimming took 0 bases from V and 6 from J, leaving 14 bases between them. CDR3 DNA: TGCGCCAGCAGCCAAGATGGAACTAGCAGCCCCGGGGAGCTGTTTTTT. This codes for CASSQDGTSSPGELFF.

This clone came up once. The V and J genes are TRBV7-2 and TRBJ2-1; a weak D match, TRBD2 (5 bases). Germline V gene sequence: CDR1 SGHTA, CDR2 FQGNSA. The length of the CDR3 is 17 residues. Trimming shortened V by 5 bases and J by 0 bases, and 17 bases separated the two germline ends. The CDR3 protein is CASSALAGTSSYNEQFF. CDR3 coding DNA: TGTGCCAGCAGCGCCCTAGCAGGTACATCCTCCTACAATGAGCAGTTCTTC.

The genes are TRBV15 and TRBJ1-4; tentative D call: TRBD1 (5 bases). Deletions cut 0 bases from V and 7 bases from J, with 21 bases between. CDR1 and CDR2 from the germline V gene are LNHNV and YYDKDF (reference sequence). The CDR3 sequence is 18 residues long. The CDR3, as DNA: TGTGCCACCAGCAGAGATTGGGGAGGGGTGACGCCTCGTGAAAAACTGTTTTTT. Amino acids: CATSRDWGGVTPREKLFF.

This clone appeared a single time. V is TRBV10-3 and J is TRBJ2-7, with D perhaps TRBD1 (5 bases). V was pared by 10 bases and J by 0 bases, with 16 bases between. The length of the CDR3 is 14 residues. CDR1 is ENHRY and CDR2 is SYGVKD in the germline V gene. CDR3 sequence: CATRRVRDSYEQYF. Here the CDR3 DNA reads TGTGCCACCAGACGCGTCAGGGACTCCTACGAGCAGTACTTC.

CDR3 DNA sequence: TGCGCCAGCAGCCGGAACGGGGACACTAACTATGGCTACACCTTC. Translating gives CASSRNGDTNYGYTF. The chain links TRBV5-1 to TRBJ1-2, with D possibly being TRBD1 (6 bases). Germline CDR1 SGHRS, CDR2 YFSETQ. Trimming pared 4 bases from V and 0 bases from J, leaving 13 bases between. The CDR3 contains 15 residues.

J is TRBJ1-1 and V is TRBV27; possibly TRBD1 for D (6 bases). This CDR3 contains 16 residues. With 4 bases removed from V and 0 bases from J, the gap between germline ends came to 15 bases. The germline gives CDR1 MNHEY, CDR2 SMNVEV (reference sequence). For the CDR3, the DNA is TGTGCCAGCAGTTCCAATACTCAGGGGATGAACACTGAAGCTTTCTTT. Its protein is CASSSNTQGMNTEAFF.

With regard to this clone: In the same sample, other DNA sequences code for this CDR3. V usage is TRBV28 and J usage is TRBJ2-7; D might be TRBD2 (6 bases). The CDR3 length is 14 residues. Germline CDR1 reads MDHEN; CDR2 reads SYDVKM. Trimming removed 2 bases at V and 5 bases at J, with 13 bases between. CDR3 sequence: CASSLAGQLDEQYF. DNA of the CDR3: TGTGCCAGCAGTTTAGCGGGGCAGCTAGACGAGCAGTACTTC.

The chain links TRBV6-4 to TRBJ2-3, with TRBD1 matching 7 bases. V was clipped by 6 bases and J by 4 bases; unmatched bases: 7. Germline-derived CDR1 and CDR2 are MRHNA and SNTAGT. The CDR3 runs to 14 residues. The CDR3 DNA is TGTGCCAGCAGCAGTGGACAGGACCCAGATACGCAGTATTTT. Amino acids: CASSSGQDPDTQYF.

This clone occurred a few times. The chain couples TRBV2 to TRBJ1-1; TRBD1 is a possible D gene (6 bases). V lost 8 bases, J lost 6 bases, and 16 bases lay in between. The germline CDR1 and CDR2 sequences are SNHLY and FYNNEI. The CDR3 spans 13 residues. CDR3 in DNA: TGTGCCAGCGGGGAGGGGGGTAACCCTGAAGCTTTCTTT. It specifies CASGEGGNPEAFF.

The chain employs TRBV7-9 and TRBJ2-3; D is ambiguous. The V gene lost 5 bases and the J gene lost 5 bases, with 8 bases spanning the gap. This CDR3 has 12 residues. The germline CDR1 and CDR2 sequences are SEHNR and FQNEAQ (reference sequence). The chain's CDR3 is CASSPFLDTQYF. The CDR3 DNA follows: TGTGCCAGCAGCCCCTTTTTAGATACGCAGTATTTT.

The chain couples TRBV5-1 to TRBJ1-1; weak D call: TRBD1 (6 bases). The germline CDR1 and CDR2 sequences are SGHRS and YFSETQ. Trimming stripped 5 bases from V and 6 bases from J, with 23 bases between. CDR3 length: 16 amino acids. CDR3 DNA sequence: TGCGCCAGCAGTTTCACCCGGACAGTCTCGGGTCCTGAAGCTTTCTTT. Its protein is CASSFTRTVSGPEAFF.

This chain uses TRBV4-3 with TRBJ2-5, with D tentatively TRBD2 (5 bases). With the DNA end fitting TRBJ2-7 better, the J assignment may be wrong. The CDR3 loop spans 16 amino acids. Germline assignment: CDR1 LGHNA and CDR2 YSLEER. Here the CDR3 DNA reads TGCGCCAGCAGCCAAGAGAGTGGGAGAGGTCACTACGAGCAGTACTTC. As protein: CASSQESGRGHYEQYF.